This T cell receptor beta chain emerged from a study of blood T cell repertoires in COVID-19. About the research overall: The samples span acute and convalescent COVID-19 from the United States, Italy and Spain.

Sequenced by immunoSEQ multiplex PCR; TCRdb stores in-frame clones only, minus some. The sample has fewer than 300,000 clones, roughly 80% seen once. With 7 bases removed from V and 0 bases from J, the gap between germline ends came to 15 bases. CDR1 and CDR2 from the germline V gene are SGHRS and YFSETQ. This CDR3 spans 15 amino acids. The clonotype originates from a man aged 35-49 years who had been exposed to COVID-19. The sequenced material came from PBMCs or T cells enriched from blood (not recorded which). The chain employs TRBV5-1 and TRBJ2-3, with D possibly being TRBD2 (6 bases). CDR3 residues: CASHSGPPSTDTQYF. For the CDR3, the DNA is TGCGCCAGCCATAGCGGACCCCCTAGCACAGATACGCAGTATTTT.